This TCR beta chain is from a study of blood T cells in healthy people across ages. Regarding this clonotype: The junction departs from germline at one end; a sequencing error may be responsible.

With a J-beta primer mix and a sample-barcoded 5' primer, a second PCR ran roughly 7 to 11 cycles. MiXCR was run by TCRdb on the 5' RACE reads, yielding one entry per CDR3 protein. This table holds 700,000 to 950,000 distinct CDR3 sequences, approximately 39% found once. CDR1 and CDR2 (germline): LNHNV, YYDKDF (reference sequence). The CDR3 consists of 13 residues. The sample consisted of blood. The chain has TRBV15 and TRBJ1-2; D gene unclear. The sequence came from a woman in her sixties in good health. CDR3 residues: CATNRDSISGYTF. The DNA of the CDR3 is TGTGCCACCAACAGAGATTCCATCAGTGGCTACACCTTC.